Presented here are 28 T cell receptor beta chains from one specimen sequenced in a study of blood T cell repertoires in COVID-19. Sequencing was performed with immunoSEQ multiplex PCR; in TCRdb, only in-frame clones are kept and a portion is missing. The table shows some 300,000 clones, with around 81% occurring only once. The sequenced sample was peripheral blood. The receptors come from a woman in her fifties or sixties with active or convalescent COVID-19.

The rearrangement joins TRBV10-2 to TRBJ1-5; 8 bases agree with TRBD1. The CDR3 has 15 amino acids. With V trimmed by 4 bases and J by 1 base, 3 bases remained unmatched. Germline CDR1 and CDR2: WSHSY and SAAADI. CDR3: CASSGNRGSNQPQHF. The DNA of the CDR3 is TGCGCCAGCAGTGGGAACAGGGGGAGCAATCAGCCCCAGCATTTT.

This rearrangement joins TRBV5-1 to TRBJ2-7, with TRBD2 matching over 15 bases. The CDR3 contains 16 residues. After removal of 3 bases from V and 3 bases from J, the junction contained 4 bases not matched to a gene. CDR1 and CDR2 from the germline V gene are SGHRS and YFSETQ. The chain's CDR3 is CASSSGTSGRFYEQYF. CDR3 DNA sequence: TGCGCCAGCAGCTCCGGGACTAGCGGGAGGTTCTACGAGCAGTACTTC.

This clone has only one observation. The chain uses TRBV5-4 and TRBJ2-2; 11 nucleotides agree with TRBD2. CDR1 and CDR2 (germline): SGHNT, YYREEE (reference sequence). Trimming removed 2 bases from V and 7 bases from J; junction bases left unmatched: 7. The CDR3 runs 16 residues. The CDR3 coding sequence is TGTGCCAGCAGCTTTGGGACTAGCGGTCGAGGCGGGGAGCTGTTTTTT. Translating gives CASSFGTSGRGGELFF.

The chain is built from TRBV5-1 and TRBJ2-5, with D possibly being TRBD1 (5 bases). The germline V gene has CDR1 SGHRS and CDR2 YFSETQ. V shed 5 bases and J shed 4 bases, with 18 bases lying between them. The CDR3 runs 15 residues. In DNA form, the CDR3 reads TGCGCCAGCAGAGAACTATCCGGCACAGGAGAGACCCAGTACTTC. Its protein is CASRELSGTGETQYF.

The chain combines TRBV5-1 with TRBJ1-4; no clear D. The germline V gene has CDR1 SGHRS and CDR2 YFSETQ. The V end lost 3 bases, the J end lost 5 bases, and 8 bases lay between the germline ends. The CDR3 has 13 residues. The CDR3 DNA follows: TGCGCCAGCAGCTCCTCCGGGAATGAAAAACTGTTTTTT. The encoded protein is CASSSSGNEKLFF.

The chain carries TRBV10-3 and TRBJ2-1, with D hard to call. The V gene lost 2 bases and the J gene lost 8 bases, with 10 bases spanning the gap. CDR3 length: 13 amino acids. CDR1 ENHRY and CDR2 SYGVKD come from the germline V gene. The CDR3 DNA reads as TGTGCCATCAGTGAGCTATCCGAGGATGAGCAGTTCTTC. Translated, it gives CAISELSEDEQFF.

The chain links TRBV30 to TRBJ2-3, with D possibly TRBD2 on 5 matching bases. V was shortened by 3 bases and J by 11 bases, with 12 bases between the two germline ends. The germline gives CDR1 GTSNPN, CDR2 SVGIG (reference sequence). CDR3 length: 11 amino acids. In DNA form, the CDR3 reads TGTGCCTGGAGGGATTCCCGGGAGCAGTATTTT. It codes for CAWRDSREQYF.

J is TRBJ2-7 and V is TRBV7-2; D is perhaps TRBD1 (5 bases). This CDR3 region has 14 residues. The germline gives CDR1 SGHTA, CDR2 FQGNSA. V lost 4 bases, J lost 4 bases, and 14 bases lay in between. The CDR3 bases are TGTGCCAGCAGCTCCCAGGGATATGGGTACGAGCAGTACTTC. Its protein product is CASSSQGYGYEQYF.

This CDR3 reads CASSPRGGYYGYTF. The DNA of the CDR3 is TGTGCCAGCAGCCCCCGTGGAGGGTACTATGGCTACACCTTC. The V gene is TRBV3-1 (or the pseudogene TRBV3-2), the J gene TRBJ1-2, with D uncertain. The CDR3 consists of 14 residues. From germline, CDR1 is LGHDT and CDR2 YNNKEL (reference sequence). The V end was cut by 4 bases, the J end by 3 bases, with 12 bases between.

The chain has TRBV7-9 and TRBJ1-5; D is undetermined. Trimming removed 4 bases at V and 2 bases at J, with 12 bases between. CDR3 size: 15 residues. Germline CDR1 SEHNR, CDR2 FQNEAQ (reference sequence). The CDR3 sequence: CASSSTLNGNQPQHF. The DNA for the CDR3 is TGTGCCAGCAGCTCCACTTTGAATGGCAATCAGCCCCAGCATTTT.

The genes are TRBV29-1 and TRBJ2-5; D possibly corresponds to TRBD1 (5 bases). The CDR3 loop spans 13 amino acids. Germline CDR1 SQVTM, CDR2 ANQGSEA. Between the trimmed V and J ends, which lost 4 bases and 4 bases, there was a span of 13 bases. The CDR3 spells CSVGGRAAETQYF. In DNA, the CDR3 is TGCAGCGTTGGGGGCCGGGCGGCAGAGACCCAGTACTTC.

This chain uses TRBV5-1 with TRBJ2-3; 7 positions agree with TRBD1. Germline trimming cut 3 bases from V and 6 bases from J; bases unmatched to any gene: 13. The germline V gene encodes CDR1 SGHRS and CDR2 YFSETQ. This CDR3 has 16 residues. The CDR3 coding sequence is TGCGCCAGCAGCTCCCGGACAGGTTCCTCCGGGGATACGCAGTATTTT. Residues: CASSSRTGSSGDTQYF.

CDR3 bases: TGTGCCAGCAGTGATATAGCAGCTTATAGCAATCAGCCCCAGCATTTT. Protein: CASSDIAAYSNQPQHF. The chain combines TRBV6-1 with TRBJ1-5, with unresolved D. Germline V gene data show CDR1 as MNHNS and CDR2 as SASEGT. The CDR3 runs to 16 residues. The germline V and J ends were trimmed by 3 bases and 0 bases, with 12 bases remaining between them.

This clone was observed a handful of times. The V and J genes are TRBV5-1 and TRBJ2-3; D is perhaps TRBD2 (6 bases). There are 12 residues in the CDR3. The V end was cut by 4 bases, the J end by 6 bases, with 9 bases between. Germline V gives CDR1 SGHRS, CDR2 YFSETQ. This CDR3 reads CASSGGEDTQYF. The CDR3, as DNA: TGCGCCAGCAGCGGCGGGGAGGATACGCAGTATTTT.

The table lists this clone with a few counts. This chain connects TRBV27 to TRBJ2-1; D possibly corresponds to TRBD1 (6 bases). The ends were cut back, 8 bases at V and 0 bases at J, with 11 bases in the middle. The CDR3 loop spans 14 amino acids. Looked up from germline, CDR1 is MNHEY and CDR2 is SMNVEV (reference sequence). CDR3 in DNA: TGTGCCAGCGCAGGGGTAGACTCCTACAATGAGCAGTTCTTC. Amino acid sequence: CASAGVDSYNEQFF.

The rearrangement joins TRBV19 to TRBJ2-2, with 14 bases that match TRBD2. After removal of 3 bases from V and 6 bases from J, the junction contained 3 bases not matched to a gene. The length of the CDR3 is 16 residues. Germline CDR1 is LNHDA and CDR2 is SQIVND (reference sequence). This chain's CDR3 is CASSMGLAGAPGELFF. The CDR3 nucleotides read TGTGCCAGTAGTATGGGACTAGCGGGGGCCCCCGGGGAGCTGTTTTTT.

This clone was seen just once. The chain combines TRBV23-1 with TRBJ2-7, with 8 positions matching TRBD1. TRBV23-1 carries the ORF label, with uncertain function. The CDR3 runs to 17 residues. With 3 bases clipped from V and 6 bases from J, the junction kept 16 bases outside the gene matches. The CDR3: CASSQSRAGGVLGEQYF. The CDR3 DNA reads TGCGCCAGCAGTCAGTCCCGGGCAGGGGGCGTTTTGGGCGAGCAGTACTTC.

The V call is TRBV13, the J call TRBJ2-3; 7 bases are a match to TRBD2. Germline trimming cut 3 bases from V and 3 bases from J; bases unmatched to any gene: 3. There are 14 residues in the CDR3. Germline values: CDR1 PRHDT, CDR2 FYEKMQ (reference sequence). CDR3: CASSFSGSTDTQYF. CDR3 bases: TGTGCCAGCAGCTTTAGCGGGTCAACAGATACGCAGTATTTT.

This clone has more than one count but fewer than ten. This chain connects TRBV12-3 or TRBV12-4 to TRBJ1-2; D is unresolved. This CDR3 spans 12 amino acids. Trimming removed 6 bases at V and 2 bases at J, with 7 bases between. The CDR3, as DNA: TGTGCCAGCAGCCCAGGAAACTATGGCTACACCTTC. The encoded protein is CASSPGNYGYTF.

The chain has TRBV2 and TRBJ1-3, with D hard to call. This CDR3 has 14 residues. Between the trimmed V and J ends, which lost 7 bases and 0 bases, there was a span of 10 bases. Germline-derived CDR1 and CDR2 are SNHLY and FYNNEI. The CDR3 DNA reads TGTGCCAGCACCCAGGCGAACTCTGGAAACACCATATATTTT. Amino acids: CASTQANSGNTIYF. The full variable domain, with the rest looked up from reference TRBV2 and TRBJ1-3, is EPEVTQTPSHQVTQMGQEVILRCVPISNHLYFYWYRQILGQKVEFLVSFYNNEISEKSEIFDDQFSVERPDGSNFTLKIRSTKLEDSAMYFCASTQANSGNTIYFGEGSWLTVV.

The CDR3 sequence is CASSPDRPTEAFF. DNA of the CDR3: TGTGCCAGCAGCCCGGACAGGCCCACTGAAGCTTTCTTT. The rearrangement joins TRBV7-8 to TRBJ1-1, with 7 bases identical to TRBD1. Germline CDR1 SGHVS, CDR2 FQNEAQ. V dropped 5 bases and J dropped 4; count of bases not matched to a gene: 4. The CDR3 has 13 amino acids.

V usage is TRBV6-5 and J usage is TRBJ1-1, with 9 bases aligning to TRBD1. The CDR3 consists of 14 residues. Germline V gene sequence: CDR1 MNHEY, CDR2 SVGAGI. Germline trimming cut 6 bases from V and 0 bases from J; bases unmatched to any gene: 2. CDR3 in DNA: TGTGCCAGCAGACGACAGGGGGTGAACACTGAAGCTTTCTTT. Residues: CASRRQGVNTEAFF.

This clone has a single count. The rearrangement links TRBV2 to TRBJ1-2, with 8 bases fitting TRBD1. The CDR3 extends over 13 amino acids. The J segment lost 5 bases and the V segment lost 6 bases, leaving 5 bases of the junction unmatched. Germline V gene data show CDR1 as SNHLY and CDR2 as FYNNEI. In nucleotides, the CDR3 is TGTGCCAGCAGGGTGGGACAGGTATATGGCTACACCTTC. Its translation is CASRVGQVYGYTF.

V is TRBV6-5 and J is TRBJ1-1; TRBD1 aligns across 8 bases. V lost 6 bases, J lost 10 bases, and 10 bases stayed unmatched. Germline loops: CDR1 MNHEY, CDR2 SVGAGI. The CDR3 covers 13 residues. Written as DNA, the CDR3 is TGTGCCAGCAGCTCAGGACAGGGTGGGTTAGCTTTCTTT. This translates into CASSSGQGGLAFF.

This chain uses TRBV13 with TRBJ2-7, with TRBD2 identical over 13 bases. The V gene's germline CDR1 is PRHDT and CDR2 FYEKMQ (reference sequence). CDR3 length: 14 residues. V dropped 5 bases and J dropped 6; count of bases not matched to a gene: 4. CDR3 coding DNA: TGTGCCAGCAGCCCTGGACTAGCGGGAGCCGAGCAGTACTTC. Translated, it gives CASSPGLAGAEQYF.

This clone has more than one count but fewer than ten. The rearrangement uses TRBV5-1 and TRBJ1-2; no clear D gene. V was shortened by 4 bases and J by 8 bases, with 18 bases between the two germline ends. The CDR3 totals 14 residues. Germline V gives CDR1 SGHRS, CDR2 YFSETQ. The CDR3 nucleotides are TGCGCCAGCAGCCTCGGACGTGGGGAGGAGGGCTACACCTTC. This codes for CASSLGRGEEGYTF.

V is TRBV12-3 or TRBV12-4 and J is TRBJ2-4, with TRBD1 as a possible D gene (6 bases). V shed 1 base and J shed 16 bases, with 17 bases lying between them. This CDR3 is 13 amino acids long. CDR3 residues: CASSLEAVGGPYF. CDR3 bases: TGTGCCAGCAGTTTAGAAGCCGTAGGGGGTCCTTACTTC.

V and J are TRBV9 and TRBJ2-1, with 7 nucleotides matching TRBD1. With 4 bases clipped from V and 5 bases from J, the junction kept 12 bases outside the gene matches. Germline V CDR1 and CDR2: SGDLS, YYNGEE. CDR3 length equals 16 residues. The DNA of the CDR3 is TGTGCCAGCAGCCCCACTCTCGGGACAGTAAACAATGAGCAGTTCTTC. Its protein product is CASSPTLGTVNNEQFF.